This T cell receptor (beta chain) was sequenced in a study of blood T cell repertoires in COVID-19. Study context: Samples of COVID-19 (acute and convalescent) were obtained from the United States, Italy and Spain. Sources were T cells, B-cell-depleted T cells, or PBMCs; the material itself was cDNA or gDNA.

The CDR3 consists of 13 residues. V lost 6 bases to trimming and J lost 4 bases; unmatched junction nucleotides: 5. Germline V gene lookup returns CDR1 WSHSY and CDR2 SAAADI. Per the study methods: For nucleated cells, counts were estimated from reference gene primer amplification. Here immunoSEQ multiplex PCR was the method, and the copy in TCRdb shows in-frame clones only, minus some. That table furnishes V, J and clone size, whereas the DNA furnished D and trimming. The sample gives some 150,000 clones, around 85% of which show up once; about 3% is in the top ten. This receptor was identified in a woman between 35 and 50 years old with active or convalescent COVID-19. The sample taken for sequencing was peripheral blood. The V gene is TRBV10-2, the J gene TRBJ2-5; 7 bases agree with TRBD2. DNA of the CDR3: TGCGCCAGCAGCGAGACTAGCTCAGAGACCCAGTACTTC. Translation: CASSETSSETQYF.